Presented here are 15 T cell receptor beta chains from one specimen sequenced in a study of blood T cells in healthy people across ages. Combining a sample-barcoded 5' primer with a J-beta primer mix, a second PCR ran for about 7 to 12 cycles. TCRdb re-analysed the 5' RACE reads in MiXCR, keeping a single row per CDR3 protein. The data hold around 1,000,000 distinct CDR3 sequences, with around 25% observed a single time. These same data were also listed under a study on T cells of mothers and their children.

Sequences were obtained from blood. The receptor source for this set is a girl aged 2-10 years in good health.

CDR3 protein: CSASLAGGLNEQFF. The CDR3 DNA is TGCAGTGCTAGCTTAGCGGGGGGGCTCAATGAGCAGTTCTTC. The chain combines TRBV20-1 with TRBJ2-1; TRBD2 matches at 11 bases. Germline lookup yields CDR1 DFQATT and CDR2 SNEGSKA (reference sequence). V lost 3 bases, J lost 6 bases, and 4 bases stayed unmatched. The length of the CDR3 is 14 residues.

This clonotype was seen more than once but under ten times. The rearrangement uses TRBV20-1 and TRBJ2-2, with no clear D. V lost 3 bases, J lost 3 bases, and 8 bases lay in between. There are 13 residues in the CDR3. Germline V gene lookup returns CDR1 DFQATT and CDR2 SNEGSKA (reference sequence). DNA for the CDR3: TGCAGTGCTAGCATCCAGTACACCGGGGAGCTGTTTTTT. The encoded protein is CSASIQYTGELFF.

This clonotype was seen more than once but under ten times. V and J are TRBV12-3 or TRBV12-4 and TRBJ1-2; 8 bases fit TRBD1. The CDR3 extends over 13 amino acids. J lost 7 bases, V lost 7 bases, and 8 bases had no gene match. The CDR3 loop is CASTSSGGSGYTF. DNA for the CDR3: TGTGCCAGCACCTCATCAGGGGGCTCTGGCTACACCTTC.

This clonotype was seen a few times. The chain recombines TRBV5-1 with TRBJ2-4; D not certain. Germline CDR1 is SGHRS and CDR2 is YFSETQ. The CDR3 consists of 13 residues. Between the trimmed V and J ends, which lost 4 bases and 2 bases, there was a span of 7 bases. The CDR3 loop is CASSPDSKNIQYF. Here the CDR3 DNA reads TGCGCCAGCAGCCCTGATTCCAAAAACATTCAGTACTTC.

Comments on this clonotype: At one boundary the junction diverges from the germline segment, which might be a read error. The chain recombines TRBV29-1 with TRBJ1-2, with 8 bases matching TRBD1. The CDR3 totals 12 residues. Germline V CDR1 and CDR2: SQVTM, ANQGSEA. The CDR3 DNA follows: TGCAGTGTTGTACAGGGGGGAGGTGGCTACACCTTC. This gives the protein CSVVQGGGGYTF.

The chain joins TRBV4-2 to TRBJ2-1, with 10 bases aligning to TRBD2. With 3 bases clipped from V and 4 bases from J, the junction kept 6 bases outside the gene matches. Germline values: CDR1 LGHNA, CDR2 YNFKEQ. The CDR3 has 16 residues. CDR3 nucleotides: TGTGCCAGCAGCCATCAACTAGCGGGAACTTACAATGAGCAGTTCTTC. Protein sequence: CASSHQLAGTYNEQFF.

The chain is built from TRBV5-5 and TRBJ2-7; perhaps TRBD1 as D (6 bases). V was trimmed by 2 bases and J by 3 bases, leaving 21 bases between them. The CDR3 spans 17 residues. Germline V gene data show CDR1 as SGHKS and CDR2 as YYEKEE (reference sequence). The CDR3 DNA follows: TGTGCCAGCAGCTTACAAGTGGGGGCCAAGGGCTTCTACGAGCAGTACTTC. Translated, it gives CASSLQVGAKGFYEQYF.

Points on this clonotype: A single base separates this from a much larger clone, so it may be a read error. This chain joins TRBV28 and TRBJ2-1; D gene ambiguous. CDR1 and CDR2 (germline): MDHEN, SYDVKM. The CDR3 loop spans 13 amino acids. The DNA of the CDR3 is TGTGCCAGCAGTTTTTCTTGGACCTACGAGCAGTGCTTC. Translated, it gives CASSFSWTYEQCF.

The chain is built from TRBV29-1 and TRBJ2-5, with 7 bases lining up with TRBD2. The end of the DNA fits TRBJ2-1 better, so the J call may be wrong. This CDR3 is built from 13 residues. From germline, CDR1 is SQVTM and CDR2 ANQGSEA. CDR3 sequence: CSVGLANLNEQFF. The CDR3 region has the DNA TGCAGCGTTGGACTAGCAAACCTCAATGAGCAGTTCTTC.

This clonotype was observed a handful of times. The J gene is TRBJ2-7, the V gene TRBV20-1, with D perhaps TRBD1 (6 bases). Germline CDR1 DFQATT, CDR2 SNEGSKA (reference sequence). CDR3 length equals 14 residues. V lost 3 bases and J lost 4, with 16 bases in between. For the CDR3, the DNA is TGCAGTGCTAGTCGCCCAGGGGCGAGTTACGAGCAGTACTTC. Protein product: CSASRPGASYEQYF.

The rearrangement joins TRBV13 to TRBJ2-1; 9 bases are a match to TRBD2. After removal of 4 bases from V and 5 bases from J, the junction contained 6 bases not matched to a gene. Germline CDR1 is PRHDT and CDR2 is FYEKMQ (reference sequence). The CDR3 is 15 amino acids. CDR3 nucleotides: TGTGCCAGCAGCTCTGGTAGCGGGAGAGACAATGAGCAGTTCTTC. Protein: CASSSGSGRDNEQFF.

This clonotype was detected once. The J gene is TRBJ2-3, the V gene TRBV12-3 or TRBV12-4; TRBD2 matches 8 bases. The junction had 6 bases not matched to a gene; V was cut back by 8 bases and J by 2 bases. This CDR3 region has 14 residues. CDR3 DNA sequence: TGTGCCAGCGTGAATAGCGGGAACACAGATACGCAGTATTTT. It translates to CASVNSGNTDTQYF.

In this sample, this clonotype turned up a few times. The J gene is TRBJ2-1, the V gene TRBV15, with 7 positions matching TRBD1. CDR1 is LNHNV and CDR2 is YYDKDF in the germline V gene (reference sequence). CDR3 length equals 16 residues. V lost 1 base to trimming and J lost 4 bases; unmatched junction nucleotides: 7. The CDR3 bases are TGTGCCACCAGCAGAGGGGTGGGACAGCTATACAATGAGCAGTTCTTC. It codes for CATSRGVGQLYNEQFF.

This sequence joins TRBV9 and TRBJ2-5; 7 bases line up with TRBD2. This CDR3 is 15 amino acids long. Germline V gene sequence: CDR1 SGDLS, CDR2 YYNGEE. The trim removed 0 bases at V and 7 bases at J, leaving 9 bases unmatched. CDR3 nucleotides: TGTGCCAGCAGCGTAGAGGGCGGGAGTAGCGGGACCCAGTACTTC. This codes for CASSVEGGSSGTQYF.

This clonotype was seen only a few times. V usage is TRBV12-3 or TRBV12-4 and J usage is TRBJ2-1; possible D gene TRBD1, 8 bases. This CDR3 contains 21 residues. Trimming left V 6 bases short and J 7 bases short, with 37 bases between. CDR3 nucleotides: TGTGCCAGCAGCAAAAGACAGGGGATAGTAGCGGGCAGATCTACAAAGAATGAGCAGTTCTTC. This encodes CASSKRQGIVAGRSTKNEQFF.